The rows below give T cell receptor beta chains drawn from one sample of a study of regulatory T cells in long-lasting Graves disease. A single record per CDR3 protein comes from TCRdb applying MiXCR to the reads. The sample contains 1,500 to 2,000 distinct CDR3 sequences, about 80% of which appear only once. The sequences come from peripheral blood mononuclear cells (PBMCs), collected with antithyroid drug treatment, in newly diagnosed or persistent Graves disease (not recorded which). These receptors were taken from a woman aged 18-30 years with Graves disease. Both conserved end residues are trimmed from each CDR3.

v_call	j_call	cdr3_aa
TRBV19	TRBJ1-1	ASSIGVEGTEAF
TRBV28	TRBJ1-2	ASSPEGGDYGYT
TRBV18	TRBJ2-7	ASSPQPQEAPYEQY
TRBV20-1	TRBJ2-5	SVRLAGRQETQY
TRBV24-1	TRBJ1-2	ATSGNTGNYGYT
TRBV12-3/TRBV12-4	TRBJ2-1	ASSLSVMNEQF
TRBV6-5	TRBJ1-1	ASSSRAEAF
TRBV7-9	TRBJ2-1	ASSRAGGLYNEQF
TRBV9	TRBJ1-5	ASSAWTGNQPQH
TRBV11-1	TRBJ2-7	ASSLAWGKQY
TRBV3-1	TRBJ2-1	ASSQAGVNNEQF
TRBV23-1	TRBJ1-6	ASSPLVGRTKSSYNSPLH
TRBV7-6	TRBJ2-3	ASSFAGQRGETQY
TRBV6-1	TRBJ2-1	ASSPSGISGRYSSYNEQF
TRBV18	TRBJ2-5	ASSFGQAGQETQY
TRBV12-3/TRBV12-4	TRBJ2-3	ASSFRVDTQY
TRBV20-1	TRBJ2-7	SASILAGGDEQY
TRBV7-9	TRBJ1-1	ASSVGLTNTEAF
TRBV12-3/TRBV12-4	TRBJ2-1	ASSLHSVGEQF
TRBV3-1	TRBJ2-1	ASSPQGAHYNEQF